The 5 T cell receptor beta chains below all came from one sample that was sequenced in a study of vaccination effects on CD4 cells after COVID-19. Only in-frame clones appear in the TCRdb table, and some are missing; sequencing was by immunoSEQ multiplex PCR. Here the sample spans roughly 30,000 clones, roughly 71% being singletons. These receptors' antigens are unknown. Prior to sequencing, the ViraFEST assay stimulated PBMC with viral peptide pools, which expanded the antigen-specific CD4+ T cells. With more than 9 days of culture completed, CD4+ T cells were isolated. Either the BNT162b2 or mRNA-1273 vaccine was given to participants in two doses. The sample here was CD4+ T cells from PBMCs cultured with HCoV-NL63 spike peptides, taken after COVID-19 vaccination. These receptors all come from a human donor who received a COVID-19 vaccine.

For the CDR3, the DNA is TGTGCCAGCAGCTTCACTGATTGGCGGGGTAGCACAGATACGCAGTATTTT. The encoded protein is CASSFTDWRGSTDTQYF. V and J are TRBV7-9 and TRBJ2-3; D perhaps matches TRBD2 (6 bases). The CDR3 is made up of 17 amino acids. Per the germline V gene, CDR1 is SEHNR and CDR2 is FQNEAQ (reference sequence). Trimming cost V 3 bases and J 0 bases, with 16 bases left between them.

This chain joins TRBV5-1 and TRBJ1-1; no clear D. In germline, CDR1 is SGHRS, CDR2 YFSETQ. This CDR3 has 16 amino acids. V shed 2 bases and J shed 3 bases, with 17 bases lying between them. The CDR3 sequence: CASSFKGEGLDTEAFF. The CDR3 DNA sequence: TGCGCCAGCAGCTTTAAGGGTGAAGGCTTGGACACTGAAGCTTTCTTT.

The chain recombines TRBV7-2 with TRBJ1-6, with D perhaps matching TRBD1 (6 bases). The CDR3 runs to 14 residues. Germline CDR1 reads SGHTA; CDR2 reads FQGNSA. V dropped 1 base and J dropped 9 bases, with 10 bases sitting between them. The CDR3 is CASSLVLGGSPLHF. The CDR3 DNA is TGTGCCAGCAGCTTAGTATTAGGGGGTTCACCCCTCCACTTT.

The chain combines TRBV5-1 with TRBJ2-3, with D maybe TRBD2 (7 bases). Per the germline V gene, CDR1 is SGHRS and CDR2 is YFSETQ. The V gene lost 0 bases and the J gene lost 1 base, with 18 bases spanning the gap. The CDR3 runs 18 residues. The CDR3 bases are TGCGCCAGCAGCTTGGAATATCGCGGCGGGGGCCGCACAGATACGCAGTATTTT. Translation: CASSLEYRGGGRTDTQYF.

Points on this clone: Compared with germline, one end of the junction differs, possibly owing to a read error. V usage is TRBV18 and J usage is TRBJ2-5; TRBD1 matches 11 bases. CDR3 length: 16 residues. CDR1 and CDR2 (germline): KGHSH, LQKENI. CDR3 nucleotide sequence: TGTGCCAGCCAACCGGGACAGGGGGGACTCCAAGGGACCCAGTACTTC. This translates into CASQPGQGGLQGTQYF. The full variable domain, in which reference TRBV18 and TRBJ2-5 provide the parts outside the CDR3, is NAGVMQNPRHLVRRRGQEARLRCSPMKGHSHVYWYRQLPEEGLKFMVYLQKENIIDESGMPKERFSAEFPKEGPSILRIQQVVRGDSAAYFCASQPGQGGLQGTQYFGPGTRLLVL.